This T cell receptor (beta chain) was documented in a study of CD8+ T cells in alopecia areata. The wider study: Treated individuals took tofacitinib by mouth, 5 to 10 mg twice daily. Affected scalp percentage determined the severity score of treated patients. Findings and caveats of the study: Between patients, shared TCR sequences were less clear than in mice. This was possibly due in part to HLA diversity in the patient population. In lesional scalp, particularly from alopecia totalis/universalis, clonality was higher than in normal scalp.

From germline, CDR1 is MNHEY and CDR2 SVGAGI. V was trimmed by 9 bases and J by 3 bases, leaving 9 bases between them. The CDR3 is made up of 13 amino acids. After isolation, RNA underwent reverse transcription to generate cDNA as the sequencing template. Generated by immunoSEQ multiplex PCR, the TCRdb table keeps only in-frame clones and is missing some. Among 150,000 to 200,000 clones, about 55% were seen once, and the ten largest hold more than 10%. Treatment given: oral pan-JAK inhibitor, 5-10 mg twice daily. Comments on this clone: Its antigen remains unidentified.

The chain joins TRBV6-5 to TRBJ2-6; D not certain. This clonotype originated in a human donor with alopecia areata. The input for sequencing was CD8+ T cells sorted from blood, taken at week 24, from a patient treated with tofacitinib. The DNA of the CDR3 is TGTGCCAGTGGCAGTGGTGGGGCCAACGTCCTGACTTTC. Amino acid sequence: CASGSGGANVLTF.